Sequencing of this TCR beta chain was carried out in a study of beta chain features in type 1 diabetes. TCRB transcripts that were expressed got sequenced, as all of the isolated RNA had been reverse transcribed. Generated by immunoSEQ multiplex PCR, the TCRdb table keeps only in-frame clones and is missing some. The sample has around 99,000 clones; roughly 43% are singletons. Germline-derived CDR1 and CDR2 are SGHAT and FQNNGV. This CDR3 is 16 amino acids long. With 0 bases clipped from V and 2 bases from J, the junction kept 2 bases outside the gene matches. The chain is built from TRBV11-2 and TRBJ2-1, with 9 bases lining up with TRBD2. The sequenced material came from stem cell memory CD4+ T cells from blood. The TCR was taken from a woman aged 18-29 years in good health. The CDR3 DNA follows: TGTGCCAGCAGCTTAGATAGCGGGAGACCCTACAATGAGCAGTTCTTC. Translation gives CASSLDSGRPYNEQFF. The variable domain in full, with the rest retrieved from reference TRBV11-2 and TRBJ2-1, is EAGVAQSPRYKIIEKRQSVAFWCNPISGHATLYWYQQILGQGPKLLIQFQNNGVVDDSQLPKDRFSAERLKGVDSTLKIQPAKLEDSAVYLCASSLDSGRPYNEQFFGPGTRLTVL.